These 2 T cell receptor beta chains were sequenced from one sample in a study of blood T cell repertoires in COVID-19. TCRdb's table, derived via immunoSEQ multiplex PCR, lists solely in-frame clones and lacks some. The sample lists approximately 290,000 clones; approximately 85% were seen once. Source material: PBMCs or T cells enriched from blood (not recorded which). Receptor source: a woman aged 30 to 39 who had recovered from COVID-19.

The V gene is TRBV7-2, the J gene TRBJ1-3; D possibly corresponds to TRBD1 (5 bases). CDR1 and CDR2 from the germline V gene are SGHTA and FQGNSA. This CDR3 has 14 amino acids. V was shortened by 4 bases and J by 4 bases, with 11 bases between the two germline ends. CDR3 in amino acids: CASSYKAGGNTIYF. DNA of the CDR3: TGTGCCAGCAGCTATAAGGCAGGGGGAAACACCATATATTTT.

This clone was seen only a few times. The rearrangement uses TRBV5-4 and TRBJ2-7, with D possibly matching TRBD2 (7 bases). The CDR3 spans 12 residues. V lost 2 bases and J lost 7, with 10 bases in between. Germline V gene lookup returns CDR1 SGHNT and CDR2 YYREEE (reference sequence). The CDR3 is CASSFGGREQYF. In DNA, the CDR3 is TGTGCCAGCAGCTTCGGGGGGCGGGAGCAGTACTTC.